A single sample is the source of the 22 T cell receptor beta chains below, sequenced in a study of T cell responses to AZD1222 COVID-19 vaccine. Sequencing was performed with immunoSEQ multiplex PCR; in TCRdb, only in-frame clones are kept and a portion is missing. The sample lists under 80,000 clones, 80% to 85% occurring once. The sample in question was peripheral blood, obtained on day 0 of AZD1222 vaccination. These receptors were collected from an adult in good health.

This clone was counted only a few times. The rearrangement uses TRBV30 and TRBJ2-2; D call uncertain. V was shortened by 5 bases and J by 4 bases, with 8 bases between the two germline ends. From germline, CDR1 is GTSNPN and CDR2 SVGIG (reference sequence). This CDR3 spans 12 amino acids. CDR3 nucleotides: TGTGCCTGGGCCCTAGGCACCGGGGAGCTGTTTTTT. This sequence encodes CAWALGTGELFF. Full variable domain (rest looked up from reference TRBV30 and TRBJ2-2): SQTIHQWPATLVQPVGSPLSLECTVEGTSNPNLYWYRQAAGRGLQLLFYSVGIGQISSEVPQNLSASRPQDRQFILSSKKLLLSDSGFYLCAWALGTGELFFGEGSRLTVL.

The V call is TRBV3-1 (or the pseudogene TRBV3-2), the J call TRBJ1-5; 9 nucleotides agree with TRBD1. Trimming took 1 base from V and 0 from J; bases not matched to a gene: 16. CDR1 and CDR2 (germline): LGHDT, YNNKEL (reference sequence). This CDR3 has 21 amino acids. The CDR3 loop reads CASSQVRGNGTGRLSNQPQHF. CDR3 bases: TGTGCCAGCAGCCAAGTAAGGGGAAACGGGACAGGGAGACTTAGCAATCAGCCCCAGCATTTT.

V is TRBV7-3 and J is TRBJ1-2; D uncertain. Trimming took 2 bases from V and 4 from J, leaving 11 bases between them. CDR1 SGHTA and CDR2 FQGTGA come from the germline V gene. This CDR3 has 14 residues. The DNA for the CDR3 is TGTGCCAGCAGCTTAGAAAGGGTTGGCTATGGCTACACCTTC. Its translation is CASSLERVGYGYTF.

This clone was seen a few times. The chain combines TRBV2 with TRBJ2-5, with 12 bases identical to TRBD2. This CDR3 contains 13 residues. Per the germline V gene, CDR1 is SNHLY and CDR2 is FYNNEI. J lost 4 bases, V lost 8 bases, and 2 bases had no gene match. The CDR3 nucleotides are TGTGCCAGCTCTAGCGGGGGGGCAGAGACCCAGTACTTC. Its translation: CASSSGGAETQYF. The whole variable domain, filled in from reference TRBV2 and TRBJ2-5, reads EPEVTQTPSHQVTQMGQEVILRCVPISNHLYFYWYRQILGQKVEFLVSFYNNEISEKSEIFDDQFSVERPDGSNFTLKIRSTKLEDSAMYFCASSSGGAETQYFGPGTRLLVL.

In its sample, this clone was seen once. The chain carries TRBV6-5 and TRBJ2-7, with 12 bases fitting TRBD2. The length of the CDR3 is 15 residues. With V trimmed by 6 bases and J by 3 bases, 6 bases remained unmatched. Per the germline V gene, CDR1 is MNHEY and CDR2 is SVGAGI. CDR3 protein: CASRDLAGGIYEQYF. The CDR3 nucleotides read TGTGCCAGCAGAGACCTAGCGGGGGGGATCTACGAGCAGTACTTC.

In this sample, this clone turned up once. This chain's CDR3 is CATSDVAWGTDTQYF. In DNA, the CDR3 is TGTGCCACCAGTGATGTAGCGTGGGGCACAGATACGCAGTATTTT. This rearrangement joins TRBV24-1 to TRBJ2-3, with D perhaps TRBD2 (5 bases). Germline loops: CDR1 KGHDR, CDR2 SFDVKD. The CDR3 is made up of 15 amino acids. V lost 3 bases to trimming and J lost 1 base, with 10 bases between them.

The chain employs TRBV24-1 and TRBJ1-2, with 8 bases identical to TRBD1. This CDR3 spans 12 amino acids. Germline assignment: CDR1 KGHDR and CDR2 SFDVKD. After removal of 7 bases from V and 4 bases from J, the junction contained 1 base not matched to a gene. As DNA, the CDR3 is TGTGCCACCAGCACAGGGGGCTATGGCTACACCTTC. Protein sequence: CATSTGGYGYTF.

For the CDR3, the DNA is TGTGCAAGTCGCTTAGATGCTAGCGGGAGGATCGGGGAGCTGTTTTTT. Its translation is CASRLDASGRIGELFF. The rearrangement joins TRBV12-2 to TRBJ2-2; the table assigns TRBD2, which was not confirmed against the DNA. TRBV12-2 has pseudogene status. The length of the CDR3 is 16 residues.

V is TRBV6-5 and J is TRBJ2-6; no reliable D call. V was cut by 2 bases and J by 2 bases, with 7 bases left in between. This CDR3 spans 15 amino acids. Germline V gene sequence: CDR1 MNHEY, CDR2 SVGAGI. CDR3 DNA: TGTGCCAGCAGTTACGCTGGGGCTGGGGCCAACGTCCTGACTTTC. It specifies CASSYAGAGANVLTF.

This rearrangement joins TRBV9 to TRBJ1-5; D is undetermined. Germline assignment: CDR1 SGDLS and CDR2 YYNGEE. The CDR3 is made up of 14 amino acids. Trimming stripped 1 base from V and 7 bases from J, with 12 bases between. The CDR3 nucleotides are TGTGCCAGCAGCGTAAGTTGGGTTGGGCAGCCCCAGCATTTT. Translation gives CASSVSWVGQPQHF.

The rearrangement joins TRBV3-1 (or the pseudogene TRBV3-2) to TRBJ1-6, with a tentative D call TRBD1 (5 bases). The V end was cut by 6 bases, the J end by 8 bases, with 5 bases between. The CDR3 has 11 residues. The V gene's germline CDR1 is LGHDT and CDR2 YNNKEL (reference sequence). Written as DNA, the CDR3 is TGTGCCAGCAGGGGGGATTCACCCCTCCACTTT. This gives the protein CASRGDSPLHF.

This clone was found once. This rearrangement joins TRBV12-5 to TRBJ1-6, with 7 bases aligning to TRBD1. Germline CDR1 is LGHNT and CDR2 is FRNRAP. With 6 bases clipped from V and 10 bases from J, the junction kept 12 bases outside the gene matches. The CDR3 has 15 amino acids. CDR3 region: CASGHPTGSGSPLHF. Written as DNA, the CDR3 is TGTGCTAGTGGCCATCCGACAGGGTCTGGATCACCCCTCCACTTT.

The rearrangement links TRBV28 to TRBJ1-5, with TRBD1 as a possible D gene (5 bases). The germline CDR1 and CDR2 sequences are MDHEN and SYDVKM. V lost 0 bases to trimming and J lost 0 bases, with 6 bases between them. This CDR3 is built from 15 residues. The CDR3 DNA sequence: TGTGCCAGCAGTTTATGGGGGGTTAGCAATCAGCCCCAGCATTTT. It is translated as CASSLWGVSNQPQHF. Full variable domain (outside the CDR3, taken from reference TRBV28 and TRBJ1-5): DVKVTQSSRYLVKRTGEKVFLECVQDMDHENMFWYRQDPGLGLRLIYFSYDVKMKEKGDIPEGYSVSREKKERFSLILESASTNQTSMYLCASSLWGVSNQPQHFGDGTRLSIL.

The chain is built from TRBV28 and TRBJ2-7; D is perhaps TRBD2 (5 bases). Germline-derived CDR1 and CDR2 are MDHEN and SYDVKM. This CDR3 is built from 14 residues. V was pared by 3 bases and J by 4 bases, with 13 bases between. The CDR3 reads CASSFGGDSYEQYF. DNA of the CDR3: TGTGCCAGCAGTTTCGGAGGAGATTCTTACGAGCAGTACTTC. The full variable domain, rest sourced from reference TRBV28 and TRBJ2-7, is DVKVTQSSRYLVKRTGEKVFLECVQDMDHENMFWYRQDPGLGLRLIYFSYDVKMKEKGDIPEGYSVSREKKERFSLILESASTNQTSMYLCASSFGGDSYEQYFGPGTRLTVT.

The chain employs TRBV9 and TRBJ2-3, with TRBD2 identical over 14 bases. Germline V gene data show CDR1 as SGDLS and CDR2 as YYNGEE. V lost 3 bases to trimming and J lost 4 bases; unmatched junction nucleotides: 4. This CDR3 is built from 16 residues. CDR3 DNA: TGTGCCAGCAGCGCCGGGACTAGCGGGAGTGCAGATACGCAGTATTTT. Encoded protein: CASSAGTSGSADTQYF.

The chain's CDR3 is CASSSGTGVFSGELFF. The CDR3 DNA reads TGTGCCAGTAGTTCCGGGACAGGGGTCTTCAGCGGGGAGCTGTTTTTT. The V gene is TRBV19, the J gene TRBJ2-2, with 10 bases fitting TRBD1. The CDR3 sequence is 16 residues long. V was clipped by 5 bases and J by 7 bases; unmatched bases: 10. Per the germline V gene, CDR1 is LNHDA and CDR2 is SQIVND (reference sequence).

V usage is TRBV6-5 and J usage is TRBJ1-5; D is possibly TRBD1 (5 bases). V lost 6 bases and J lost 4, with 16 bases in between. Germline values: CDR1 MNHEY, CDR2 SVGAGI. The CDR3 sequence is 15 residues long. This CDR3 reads CASSPWDSGNQPQHF. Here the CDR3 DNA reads TGTGCCAGCAGCCCCTGGGACTCGGGGAATCAGCCCCAGCATTTT.

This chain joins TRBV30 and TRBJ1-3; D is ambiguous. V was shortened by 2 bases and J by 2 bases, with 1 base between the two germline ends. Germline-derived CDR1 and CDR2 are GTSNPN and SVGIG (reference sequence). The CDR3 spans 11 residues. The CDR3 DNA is TGTGCCTGGAGTCCTGGAAACACCATATATTTT. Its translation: CAWSPGNTIYF.

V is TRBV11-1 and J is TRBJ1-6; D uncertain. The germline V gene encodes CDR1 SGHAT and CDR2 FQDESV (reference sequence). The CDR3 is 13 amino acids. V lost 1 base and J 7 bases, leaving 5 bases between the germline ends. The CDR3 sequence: CASSLGENSPLHF. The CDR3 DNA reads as TGTGCCAGCAGCTTAGGAGAAAATTCACCCCTCCACTTT.

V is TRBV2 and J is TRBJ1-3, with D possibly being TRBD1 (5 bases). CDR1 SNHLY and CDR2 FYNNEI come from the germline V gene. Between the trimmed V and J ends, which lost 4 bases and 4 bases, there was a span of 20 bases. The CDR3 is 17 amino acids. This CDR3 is CASSGIFSGNRGNTIYF. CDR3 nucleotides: TGTGCCAGCAGTGGTATTTTTTCAGGGAACAGAGGAAACACCATATATTTT.

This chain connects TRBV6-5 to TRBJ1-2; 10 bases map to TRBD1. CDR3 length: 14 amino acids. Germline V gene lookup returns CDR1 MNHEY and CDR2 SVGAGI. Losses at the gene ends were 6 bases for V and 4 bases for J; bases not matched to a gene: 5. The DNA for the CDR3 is TGTGCCAGCAGCCCCCGGACAGGGGGCTATGGCTACACCTTC. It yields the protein CASSPRTGGYGYTF.

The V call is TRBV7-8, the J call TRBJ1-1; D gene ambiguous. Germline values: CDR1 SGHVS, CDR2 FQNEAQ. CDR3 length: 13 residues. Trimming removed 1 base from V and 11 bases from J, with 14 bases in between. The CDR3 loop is CASSLEYGGYAFF. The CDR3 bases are TGTGCCAGCAGCTTAGAATACGGAGGGTACGCTTTCTTT.